Shown below are 8 T cell receptor beta chains from a single sample sequenced in a study of molecular identifiers for immune sequencing clone quantification. TCRdb re-called the PCR reads with MiXCR, one entry per CDR3 protein. The table includes 70,000 to 95,000 distinct CDR3 sequences, around 20% detected once. The sequencing sample was made of naive CD8+ T cells from blood, with Jurkat cell RNA spiked in. The subset denotes: FACS-sorted CD8+CD4-CCR7+CD45RA+ naive T cells. These receptors were obtained from a human donor in good health. Some libraries in this study had Jurkat cell RNA spiked in.

This clonotype was found many times. The chain is built from TRBV5-1 and TRBJ2-5; D gene unclear. Trimming cost V 0 bases and J 1 base, with 10 bases left between them. The CDR3 extends over 15 amino acids. Germline lookup yields CDR1 SGHRS and CDR2 YFSETQ. DNA of the CDR3: TGCGCCAGCAGCTTGGCCATGGCCTCCCAAGAGACCCAGTACTTC. This encodes CASSLAMASQETQYF.

The chain employs TRBV20-1 and TRBJ1-1; D is ambiguous. Per the germline V gene, CDR1 is DFQATT and CDR2 is SNEGSKA (reference sequence). The CDR3 runs to 11 residues. The V end was cut by 8 bases, the J end by 7 bases, with 14 bases between. CDR3 DNA: TGCAGTACTGGTCTGATCGATGAAGCTTTCTTT. Its translation is CSTGLIDEAFF.

In this sample, this clonotype turned up many times. The V and J genes are TRBV6-2 or TRBV6-3 and TRBJ1-5; 10 bases are a match to TRBD1. From germline, CDR1 is MNHEY and CDR2 SVGEGT. This CDR3 is 17 amino acids long. The V segment lost 0 bases and the J segment 2 bases; nucleotides outside the gene matches: 4. CDR3 loop: CASSYSGQGDGNQPQHF. The CDR3 bases are TGTGCCAGCAGTTACTCCGGACAGGGGGATGGCAATCAGCCCCAGCATTTT.

This clonotype has just a few counts. A read error may be the cause here, since a much bigger clone is one base away. The V gene is TRBV27, the J gene TRBJ2-2; TRBD1 or TRBD2 may be the D gene (6 bases each). In germline, CDR1 is MNHEY, CDR2 SMNVEV (reference sequence). This CDR3 comprises 16 residues. CDR3 nucleotides: TGTGCCAGCAGCCCCCCGGGGGCAGAGAACGCCGGGGAGCTGTTTTTT. The encoded protein is CASSPPGAENAGELFF.

With respect to this clonotype: A much bigger clone sits one base away, suggesting this may be a read error. V gene TRBV10-3 combines with J gene TRBJ2-3; TRBD2 agrees at 13 bases. CDR1 is ENHRY and CDR2 is SYGVKD in the germline V gene. After removal of 10 bases from V and 2 bases from J, the junction contained 9 bases not matched to a gene. The CDR3 spans 16 residues. This CDR3 reads CASSSGLAGVTDTQYF. DNA of the CDR3: TGTGCCAGCAGCAGTGGACTAGCGGGGGTCACAGATACGCAGTATTTT.

This clonotype was counted ten times or more. The genes are TRBV7-6 and TRBJ2-7; TRBD1 is a possible D gene (7 bases). Trimming stripped 5 bases from V and 4 bases from J, with 15 bases between. CDR1 and CDR2 (germline): SGHVS, FNYEAQ. The CDR3 totals 14 residues. Written as DNA, the CDR3 is TGTGCCAGCAGCCCAGGGGGGAGGTATTACGAGCAGTACTTC. Translating it yields CASSPGGRYYEQYF.

This clonotype was counted many times. The genes are TRBV27 and TRBJ1-5; the match to TRBD1 covers 7 bases. The CDR3 loop spans 14 amino acids. With 10 bases clipped from V and 4 bases from J, the junction kept 10 bases outside the gene matches. Per germline, CDR1 MNHEY and CDR2 SMNVEV (reference sequence). The CDR3, as DNA: TGTGCCACTTCCAACAGGGGAGGGAATCAGCCCCAGCATTTT. It translates to CATSNRGGNQPQHF.

This clonotype has at least ten counts. The chain has TRBV7-2 and TRBJ2-7, with no clear D. Germline CDR1 and CDR2: SGHTA and FQGNSA. Trimming left V 0 bases short and J 4 bases short, with 4 bases between. The CDR3 covers 12 residues. The CDR3 sequence is CASSLAKYEQYF. CDR3 sequence (DNA): TGTGCCAGCAGCTTAGCGAAGTACGAGCAGTACTTC.